This entry lists 21 T cell receptor beta chains sequenced from one sample in a study of blood T cell repertoires in COVID-19. Measured with immunoSEQ multiplex PCR; TCRdb has only the in-frame clones, and not every one. The sample has 160,000 or so clones; roughly 90% are singletons. Source material: peripheral blood. The receptors were sampled from a man in his 60s with active or convalescent COVID-19.

The CDR3 protein is CASSPTGGRNTEAFF. The CDR3, as DNA: TGTGCCAGCTCACCTACGGGGGGCAGGAACACTGAAGCTTTCTTT. J is TRBJ1-1 and V is TRBV18, with D possibly being TRBD1 (6 bases). Deletions cut 3 bases from V and 1 base from J, with 12 bases between. The CDR3 length is 15 residues. Germline CDR1 is KGHSH and CDR2 is LQKENI.

The rearrangement uses TRBV5-1 and TRBJ2-2; TRBD1 matches 7 bases. The V gene end was trimmed by 4 bases and the J gene end by 0 bases; junction bases not matched to a gene: 0. This CDR3 region has 14 residues. Per germline, CDR1 SGHRS and CDR2 YFSETQ. The CDR3 coding sequence is TGCGCCAGCAGCGGACAGGCGAACACCGGGGAGCTGTTTTTT. It is translated as CASSGQANTGELFF. Full variable domain (outside the CDR3, taken from reference TRBV5-1 and TRBJ2-2): KAGVTQTPRYLIKTRGQQVTLSCSPISGHRSVSWYQQTPGQGLQFLFEYFSETQRNKGNFPGRFSGRQFSNSRSEMNVSTLELGDSALYLCASSGQANTGELFFGEGSRLTVL.

J is TRBJ2-7 and V is TRBV5-1; the match to TRBD1 covers 9 bases. Germline values: CDR1 SGHRS, CDR2 YFSETQ. J was trimmed by 1 base and V by 5 bases; bases with no gene match: 4. CDR3 length: 14 amino acids. The CDR3 DNA follows: TGCGCCAGCAGACCCGGGACAGGGTCCTACGAGCAGTACTTC. Its translation is CASRPGTGSYEQYF.

The chain employs TRBV6-4 and TRBJ2-3, with 7 positions matching TRBD2. Losses at the gene ends were 2 bases for V and 5 bases for J; bases not matched to a gene: 4. Germline lookup yields CDR1 MRHNA and CDR2 SNTAGT. The CDR3 contains 14 residues. The CDR3 nucleotides are TGTGCCAGCAGTGACGGGGAGGGGAAAGATACGCAGTATTTT. Translation gives CASSDGEGKDTQYF.

The genes are TRBV9 and TRBJ2-2; 8 bases map to TRBD2. This CDR3 is 17 amino acids long. CDR1 and CDR2 (germline): SGDLS, YYNGEE. The J segment lost 3 bases and the V segment lost 0 bases, leaving 7 bases of the junction unmatched. CDR3 bases: TGTGCCAGCAGCGTAGTTGGAGCGGGAGAATACACCGGGGAGCTGTTTTTT. Its translation: CASSVVGAGEYTGELFF.

The chain has TRBV6-2 or TRBV6-3 and TRBJ1-4; 8 nucleotides align to TRBD1. This CDR3 has 18 residues. Germline values: CDR1 MNHEY, CDR2 SVGEGT. V shed 6 bases, J shed 2 bases, and the junction held 14 bases outside the gene matches. The CDR3 sequence: CASSGQGSGTFTNEKLFF. In DNA form, the CDR3 reads TGTGCCAGCAGCGGACAGGGCTCGGGAACTTTTACTAATGAAAAACTGTTTTTT.

This clone showed up just once. The gene calls are TRBV10-2 and TRBJ2-3; 7 bases match TRBD2. The V gene end was trimmed by 9 bases and the J gene end by 0 bases; junction bases not matched to a gene: 3. The CDR3 is 13 amino acids. Germline loops: CDR1 WSHSY, CDR2 SAAADI. CDR3 nucleotide sequence: TGCGCCAGTCGGGACTACAGCACAGATACGCAGTATTTT. Translating gives CASRDYSTDTQYF.

V gene TRBV5-1 combines with J gene TRBJ1-6; 7 nucleotides match TRBD1. The length of the CDR3 is 14 residues. After removal of 1 base from V and 6 bases from J, the junction contained 1 base not matched to a gene. CDR1 is SGHRS, CDR2 YFSETQ, per germline. The CDR3 spells CASSLTGVNSPLHF. In DNA form, the CDR3 reads TGCGCCAGCAGCTTGACAGGGGTTAATTCACCCCTCCACTTT.

The genes are TRBV18 and TRBJ1-1; the D is unclear. V was clipped by 6 bases and J by 0 bases, with 14 bases between them. Per the germline V gene, CDR1 is KGHSH and CDR2 is LQKENI. The CDR3 is 15 residues long. This CDR3 is CASSRLPLMNTEAFF. The DNA for the CDR3 is TGTGCCAGCTCTAGACTACCCCTGATGAACACTGAAGCTTTCTTT.

This clone showed up just once. The chain carries TRBV27 and TRBJ2-1, with D possibly being TRBD2 (5 bases). CDR3 length: 17 amino acids. The V end was cut by 5 bases, the J end by 8 bases, with 25 bases between. The germline V gene has CDR1 MNHEY and CDR2 SMNVEV (reference sequence). The CDR3 spells CASSEPRSGLTFHEQFF. The CDR3 nucleotides read TGTGCCAGCAGTGAACCGCGCAGCGGTTTAACATTCCATGAGCAGTTCTTC.

This chain connects TRBV12-3 or TRBV12-4 to TRBJ2-7; perhaps TRBD1 as D (7 bases). The CDR3 sequence is 12 residues long. The CDR3 nucleotides are TGTGCTTCCCAGGGGGGTGGTTACGAGCAGTACTTC. Protein product: CASQGGGYEQYF.

The rearrangement links TRBV7-2 to TRBJ1-2, with 9 positions matching TRBD1. Per the germline V gene, CDR1 is SGHTA and CDR2 is FQGNSA. This CDR3 contains 15 residues. V gave up 4 bases and J gave up 6 bases; unmatched junction bases: 9. The CDR3, as DNA: TGTGCCAGCAGCTCAACGGACAGGGGCAGGGATGGCTACACCTTC. This codes for CASSSTDRGRDGYTF.

The chain uses TRBV23-1 and TRBJ1-1; TRBD1 aligns across 7 bases. TRBV23-1 falls under the ORF class, with uncertain function. This CDR3 comprises 15 residues. V was clipped by 0 bases and J by 0 bases; unmatched bases: 1. CDR3 coding DNA: TGCGCCAGCAGTCAATCGACAGGGATGAACACTGAAGCTTTCTTT. It encodes CASSQSTGMNTEAFF.

The V gene is TRBV6-5, the J gene TRBJ1-2, with D maybe TRBD1 (5 bases). This CDR3 has 14 residues. V was pared by 2 bases and J by 6 bases, with 13 bases between. Germline values: CDR1 MNHEY, CDR2 SVGAGI. CDR3 sequence (DNA): TGTGCCAGCAGTTACAGACAGTCGATCAATGGCTACACCTTC. This encodes CASSYRQSINGYTF.

The V gene is TRBV2, the J gene TRBJ1-4; D not resolved. Trimming took off 1 base at V and 3 bases at J, with 9 bases between the two ends. The V gene's germline CDR1 is SNHLY and CDR2 FYNNEI. This CDR3 comprises 15 residues. CDR3: CASSEVGSSNEKLFF. In nucleotides, the CDR3 is TGTGCCAGCAGTGAAGTTGGGAGTTCTAATGAAAAACTGTTTTTT. Together with reference TRBV2 and TRBJ1-4, the CDR3 gives the full variable domain: EPEVTQTPSHQVTQMGQEVILRCVPISNHLYFYWYRQILGQKVEFLVSFYNNEISEKSEIFDDQFSVERPDGSNFTLKIRSTKLEDSAMYFCASSEVGSSNEKLFFGSGTQLSVL.

The chain employs TRBV27 and TRBJ1-2; D may be TRBD1 (5 bases). This CDR3 is 14 amino acids long. Trimming left V 0 bases short and J 6 bases short, with 11 bases between. The germline gives CDR1 MNHEY, CDR2 SMNVEV (reference sequence). The CDR3 reads CASSLSGRAHGYTF. DNA of the CDR3: TGTGCCAGCAGTTTATCCGGCAGGGCCCATGGCTACACCTTC.

V gene TRBV3-1 (or the pseudogene TRBV3-2) combines with J gene TRBJ1-6; D unclear. Germline V gives CDR1 LGHDT, CDR2 YNNKEL (reference sequence). CDR3 length: 14 amino acids. The ends were cut back, 4 bases at V and 2 bases at J, with 6 bases in the middle. In DNA, the CDR3 is TGTGCCAGCAGCCCAGGTCCCTATAATTCACCCCTCCACTTT. It translates to CASSPGPYNSPLHF.

This clone was observed a few times. The chain joins TRBV9 to TRBJ1-4; 8 nucleotides agree with TRBD1. V trimming: 4 bases; J trimming: 10 bases; junction bases outside the gene matches: 6. The germline gives CDR1 SGDLS, CDR2 YYNGEE. The CDR3 length is 13 residues. Written as DNA, the CDR3 is TGTGCCAGCAGCCCACAAACAGGGGGAAAACTGTTTTTT. As protein: CASSPQTGGKLFF.

The sample holds one count of this clone. The genes are TRBV5-1 and TRBJ1-1, with TRBD1 identical over 7 bases. Looked up from germline, CDR1 is SGHRS and CDR2 is YFSETQ. The ends lost 0 bases at V and 3 bases at J; junction bases unmatched: 2. This CDR3 has 14 residues. The CDR3 nucleotides are TGCGCCAGCAGCTTGGTAGGACAGGACACTGAAGCTTTCTTT. Translating it yields CASSLVGQDTEAFF.

The rearrangement links TRBV19 to TRBJ2-3, with a possible D match to TRBD2 (6 bases). V lost 0 bases to trimming and J lost 2 bases, with 21 bases between them. Germline CDR1 is LNHDA and CDR2 is SQIVND (reference sequence). The CDR3 consists of 19 residues. CDR3 DNA sequence: TGTGCCAGTAGTATAGAATCGGGAGAAGGTTACCTCCACACAGATACGCAGTATTTT. This codes for CASSIESGEGYLHTDTQYF.

This rearrangement joins TRBV19 to TRBJ1-6; a possible D gene is TRBD1 (6 bases). The V gene's germline CDR1 is LNHDA and CDR2 SQIVND (reference sequence). Trimming cost V 7 bases and J 4 bases, with 17 bases left between them. The CDR3 loop spans 16 amino acids. This chain's CDR3 is CASTPGRGWYNSPLHF. CDR3 bases: TGTGCCAGTACCCCCGGCAGGGGATGGTATAATTCACCCCTCCACTTT.